The rows below give T cell receptor beta chains drawn from one sample of a study of beta chain features in type 1 diabetes. The method was immunoSEQ multiplex PCR; TCRdb's version includes in-frame clones alone and lacks a portion of them. Of roughly 340,000 clones listed, roughly 14% were seen once; the top ten hold nearly 0.015%. The source material was naive CD4+ T cells from blood. These TCRs come from a woman under 30 with type 1 diabetes. CDR3s include the opening cysteine and the closing phenylalanine or tryptophan. A D gene is named only where the DNA matches it firmly. Clone size appears in some rows only: once, few, many, or a class for an expanded clone.

cdr3_aa | cdr3_nt | d_call | cdr3_length | v_call | clone_size | j_call
CASSVRDLAKNIQYF | TGTGCCAGCAGTGTTAGGGACTTAGCCAAAAACATTCAGTACTTC | NA | 15 | TRBV6-1 | few | TRBJ2-4
CASSPGTSGMAETQYF | TGTGCCAGCAGCCCCGGGACTAGCGGGATGGCGGAGACCCAGTACTTC | TRBD2 | 16 | TRBV11-3 | NA | TRBJ2-5
CASSFFREGGYTF | TGTGCCAGCAGCTTTTTCAGGGAAGGGGGCTACACCTTC | NA | 13 | TRBV13 | NA | TRBJ1-2
CASTVDPRSSYEQYF | TGTGCCAGCACCGTTGATCCACGGAGCTCCTACGAGCAGTACTTC | NA | 15 | TRBV6-6 | NA | TRBJ2-7
CASTLVAGEGIEQFF | TGTGCCAGCACCCTGGTGGCGGGAGAAGGAATTGAGCAGTTCTTC | TRBD2 | 15 | TRBV7-2 | NA | TRBJ2-1
CASSATSGRAANTQYF | TGTGCCAGCAGTGCGACTAGCGGGAGGGCGGCGAATACGCAGTATTTT | TRBD2 | 16 | TRBV2 | few | TRBJ2-3
CASSFVNEQFF | TGCGCCAGCAGCTTCGTCAATGAGCAGTTCTTC | NA | 11 | TRBV4-1 | few | TRBJ2-1
CASSPGQGEYEQYF | TGTGCCAGCTCACCGGGACAGGGAGAGTACGAGCAGTACTTC | TRBD1 | 14 | TRBV18 | few | TRBJ2-7
CASSLGTGGPSEQYF | TGTGCCAGCAGCTTAGGAACGGGAGGGCCGTCCGAGCAGTACTTC | TRBD2 | 15 | TRBV7-9 | few | TRBJ2-7
CASTPPRSYEQYF | TGTGCCAGCACCCCTCCCCGGAGCTACGAGCAGTACTTC | NA | 13 | TRBV27 | few | TRBJ2-7
CASSFLAGASYNEQFF | TGTGCCAGCAGCTTCCTAGCGGGAGCATCCTACAATGAGCAGTTCTTC | TRBD2 | 16 | TRBV7-6 | NA | TRBJ2-1
CATSTAGGRTEAFF | TGTGCCACCAGCACCGCCGGAGGTAGGACTGAAGCTTTCTTT | NA | 14 | TRBV15 | few | TRBJ1-1
CASSLGSGSNNEQFF | TGCGCCAGCAGCTTGGGTAGCGGGAGCAACAATGAGCAGTTCTTC | TRBD2 | 15 | TRBV5-1 | few | TRBJ2-1
CASSTQGATEAFF | TGTGCCAGCAGCACACAGGGGGCGACTGAAGCTTTCTTT | TRBD1 | 13 | TRBV7-9 | NA | TRBJ1-1
CASSSRGGGYNEQFF | TGCGCCAGCAGCTCACGAGGGGGGGGATACAATGAGCAGTTCTTC | NA | 15 | TRBV5-1 | few | TRBJ2-1
CASSQIQSSTDTQYF | TGTGCCAGCTCACAGATTCAATCTAGCACAGATACGCAGTATTTT | NA | 15 | TRBV6-6 | few | TRBJ2-3
CASNQGIRYEQYF | TGTGCCAGCAACCAGGGGATTCGGTACGAGCAGTACTTC | NA | 13 | TRBV2 | few | TRBJ2-7
CASGLVGLGTQYF | TGTGCTAGTGGTTTGGTCGGACTGGGTACGCAGTATTTT | NA | 13 | TRBV12-5 | NA | TRBJ2-3
CASSFFRTSGRATDTQYF | TGTGCCAGCAGCTTTTTCCGGACTAGCGGGAGGGCCACAGATACGCAGTATTTT | TRBD2 | 18 | TRBV7-9 | few | TRBJ2-3
CASSSTSGRSPYEQYF | TGTGCCAGTAGTTCGACTAGCGGAAGATCACCCTACGAGCAGTACTTC | TRBD2 | 16 | TRBV19 | few | TRBJ2-7
CASSLGLRGGETQYF | TGTGCCAGCAGCTTAGGACTCCGGGGAGGAGAGACCCAGTACTTC | NA | 15 | TRBV7-2 | few | TRBJ2-5
CASSGTSGTQETQYF | TGCGCCAGCAGTGGAACTAGCGGTACTCAAGAGACCCAGTACTTC | TRBD2 | 15 | TRBV10-2 | NA | TRBJ2-5
CASSPLTRGNQPQHF | TGTGCCAGCAGTCCGCTGACGAGGGGCAATCAGCCCCAGCATTTT | NA | 15 | TRBV27 | few | TRBJ1-5
CASRGGSGVFF | TGTGCCAGCAGGGGGGGATCCGGCGTGTTCTTT | NA | 11 | TRBV6-5 | few | TRBJ1-5
CASSLQLFQETQYF | TGTGCCAGCAGCTTACAACTATTCCAAGAGACCCAGTACTTC | NA | 14 | TRBV7-2 | NA | TRBJ2-5
CASSIDPLGWTGELFF | TGTGCCAGTAGTATAGATCCACTAGGATGGACCGGGGAGCTGTTTTTT | NA | 16 | TRBV19 | NA | TRBJ2-2
CASSFDAGGYNEQFF | TGTGCCAGCAGCTTTGATGCGGGAGGATACAATGAGCAGTTCTTC | TRBD2 | 15 | TRBV5-4 | few | TRBJ2-1
CASSLAGSLGTQYF | TGTGCCAGCAGCTTGGCTGGGAGCCTGGGGACCCAGTACTTC | NA | 14 | TRBV5-4 | NA | TRBJ2-5
CASSLAGRGTGDGNEQFF | TGTGCCAGCAGCTTAGCGGGCCGAGGGACAGGGGATGGGAATGAGCAGTTCTTC | TRBD1 | 18 | TRBV7-2 | NA | TRBJ2-1
CASSRTWTGANYGYTF | TGTGCCAGCAGTCGGACTTGGACAGGGGCGAACTATGGCTACACCTTC | TRBD1 | 16 | TRBV28 | NA | TRBJ1-2
CASSQDRGEVSEAFF | TGCGCCAGCAGCCAAGACAGGGGGGAAGTCTCTGAAGCTTTCTTT | TRBD1 | 15 | TRBV4-1 | few | TRBJ1-1
CASSLRLGDTGELFF | TGTGCCAGCAGCTTACGACTCGGAGACACCGGGGAGCTGTTTTTT | NA | 15 | TRBV7-3 | NA | TRBJ2-2
CSVREGYTF | TGCAGCGTTCGGGAGGGCTACACCTTC | NA | 9 | TRBV29-1 | few | TRBJ1-2
CAWSRSGKLFF | TGTGCCTGGAGCCGATCGGGAAAACTGTTTTTT | NA | 11 | TRBV30 | NA | TRBJ1-4
CASSPGQGDSNQPQHF | TGTGCCAGCTCACCGGGACAGGGCGATAGCAATCAGCCCCAGCATTTT | TRBD1 | 16 | TRBV18 | few | TRBJ1-5
CSGHRGVNTEAFF | TGCAGCGGTCACCGGGGGGTGAACACTGAAGCTTTCTTT | NA | 13 | TRBV29-1 | NA | TRBJ1-1
CASSIPQRNNEQFF | TGTGCCAGTAGTATCCCCCAGCGTAATAATGAGCAGTTCTTC | NA | 14 | TRBV19 | NA | TRBJ2-1
CASSSRETQYF | TGTGCCAGCAGCTCCCGGGAGACCCAGTACTTC | NA | 11 | TRBV7-3 | NA | TRBJ2-5
CASSYLPGELFF | TGTGCCAGCAGTTACCTCCCCGGGGAGCTGTTTTTT | NA | 12 | TRBV6-5 | few | TRBJ2-2
CAIAGFNNYGYTF | TGTGCCATCGCGGGGTTCAATAACTATGGCTACACCTTC | NA | 13 | TRBV10-3 | few | TRBJ1-2
CASSLFPAARETQYF | TGTGCCAGCAGCCTGTTCCCCGCGGCCCGAGAGACCCAGTACTTC | NA | 15 | TRBV7-3 | NA | TRBJ2-5
CASSPPTSQETQYF | TGTGCCAGCTCACCCCCAACATCCCAAGAGACCCAGTACTTC | NA | 14 | TRBV18 | NA | TRBJ2-5
CASSPRLAGGLNEQFF | TGTGCCAGCAGTCCCCGCCTGGCGGGAGGCCTCAATGAGCAGTTCTTC | TRBD2 | 16 | TRBV28 | few | TRBJ2-1
CASTAGVGVETQYF | TGTGCCAGCACCGCGGGGGTTGGGGTGGAGACCCAGTACTTC | TRBD2 | 14 | TRBV6-6 | few | TRBJ2-5
CAWRTRVGKAPYNEQFF | TGTGCCTGGAGGACTCGTGTCGGGAAGGCCCCCTACAATGAGCAGTTCTTC | NA | 17 | TRBV30 | few | TRBJ2-1
CASSDGARDEQFF | TGTGCCAGCAGCGACGGAGCACGGGATGAGCAGTTCTTC | NA | 13 | TRBV25-1 | few | TRBJ2-1
CAWSHLQRVYGYTF | TGTGCCTGGAGCCATTTACAGAGAGTCTATGGCTACACCTTC | NA | 14 | TRBV30 | few | TRBJ1-2
CASSPGTGDSSYEQYF | TGCGCCAGCAGCCCCGGGACAGGGGACTCCTCCTACGAGCAGTACTTC | TRBD1 | 16 | TRBV5-1 | few | TRBJ2-7
CASSLGTGGYNEQFF | TGTGCCAGCAGCTTAGGGACGGGGGGTTACAATGAGCAGTTCTTC | TRBD2 | 15 | TRBV9 | few | TRBJ2-1